Each of the 27 T cell receptor beta chains below was sequenced from the same sample in a study of cytomegalovirus exposure and HLA in healthy donors. Primers for the PCR totalled 60 Vbeta and 13 Jbeta. Measured with immunoSEQ multiplex PCR; TCRdb has only the in-frame clones, and not every one. This specimen shows nearly 200,000 clones; the ten leading clones hold less than 0.9%. Sequencing input: PBMCs. The receptors originated from a boy between 10 and 17 years old in good health and CMV-seronegative.

The CDR3 reads CASSDTPGEGFEQFF. For the CDR3, the DNA is TGTGCCAGCAGTGACACCCCGGGGGAGGGCTTTGAGCAGTTCTTC. The chain has TRBV6-4 and TRBJ2-1; 7 bases line up with TRBD2. This CDR3 spans 15 amino acids. In germline, CDR1 is MRHNA, CDR2 SNTAGT. V shed 2 bases and J 9 bases; nucleotides not matched to a gene: 10.

The chain recombines TRBV15 with TRBJ1-1; D remains unclear. V lost 5 bases, J lost 1 base, and 11 bases lay in between. Looked up from germline, CDR1 is LNHNV and CDR2 is YYDKDF (reference sequence). There are 14 residues in the CDR3. Here the CDR3 reads CATSPLNGNTEAFF. CDR3 nucleotide sequence: TGTGCCACCAGCCCCCTAAACGGGAACACTGAAGCTTTCTTT.

This chain links TRBV6-1 with TRBJ2-5; 11 nucleotides match TRBD1. V lost 4 bases and J lost 4; bases outside the gene matches: 2. CDR3 length: 14 amino acids. CDR1 is MNHNS and CDR2 is SASEGT in the germline V gene. The CDR3 is CASSGTGGRETQYF. The CDR3 coding sequence is TGTGCCAGCAGTGGGACAGGGGGCAGAGAGACCCAGTACTTC.

The chain links TRBV30 to TRBJ1-1, with D maybe TRBD1 (5 bases). V lost 3 bases and J 4 bases, leaving 15 bases between the germline ends. The CDR3 is 14 amino acids. Germline lookup yields CDR1 GTSNPN and CDR2 SVGIG (reference sequence). The CDR3 nucleotides are TGTGCCTGGAGCGACCCCGGGGGAGGCACTGAAGCTTTCTTT. Protein product: CAWSDPGGGTEAFF.

The CDR3 nucleotides read TGTGCCAGCAGTTACCATGAACCGGGACTAAGTACGCAGTATTTT. The encoded protein is CASSYHEPGLSTQYF. The chain combines TRBV6-5 with TRBJ2-3; 7 bases are shared with TRBD2. The CDR3 is made up of 15 amino acids. V gave up 2 bases and J gave up 8 bases; unmatched junction bases: 10. In germline, CDR1 is MNHEY, CDR2 SVGAGI.

V usage is TRBV19 and J usage is TRBJ2-2, with 8 bases fitting TRBD2. Losses at the gene ends were 6 bases for V and 3 bases for J; bases not matched to a gene: 12. Germline V gene sequence: CDR1 LNHDA, CDR2 SQIVND (reference sequence). CDR3 length: 17 amino acids. CDR3 in amino acids: CASSTMSRGGYTGELFF. In DNA, the CDR3 is TGTGCCAGTAGCACAATGAGCCGGGGGGGCTACACCGGGGAGCTGTTTTTT. Supplemented by reference TRBV19 and TRBJ2-2, the full variable domain reads DGGITQSPKYLFRKEGQNVTLSCEQNLNHDAMYWYRQDPGQGLRLIYYSQIVNDFQKGDIAEGYSVSREKKESFPLTVTSAQKNPTAFYLCASSTMSRGGYTGELFFGEGSRLTVL.

The chain recombines TRBV11-2 with TRBJ1-1; D unclear. Trimming left V 4 bases short and J 4 bases short, with 4 bases between. The CDR3 spans 11 residues. Germline V gives CDR1 SGHAT, CDR2 FQNNGV. CDR3: CASSSGTEAFF. CDR3 sequence (DNA): TGTGCCAGCAGCTCCGGCACTGAAGCTTTCTTT.

This chain connects TRBV5-6 to TRBJ1-2, with a weak D call TRBD1 (5 bases). The CDR3 is 13 residues long. With 0 bases removed from V and 5 bases from J, the gap between germline ends came to 8 bases. Germline V gene sequence: CDR1 SGHDT, CDR2 YYEEEE. The CDR3 is CASSLEAGYGYTF. CDR3 bases: TGTGCCAGCAGCTTGGAGGCAGGGTATGGCTACACCTTC.

In regard to this clone: The junction departs from the called germline gene at one end, perhaps through a read error. This chain uses TRBV6-4 with TRBJ1-1, with 7 bases matching TRBD1. CDR3 length equals 13 residues. Germline lookup yields CDR1 MRHNA and CDR2 SNTAGT. CDR3 amino acids: CASRDSDRAEAFF. The DNA of the CDR3 is TGTGCCAGCAGGGACTCCGACAGGGCTGAAGCTTTCTTT.

The genes are TRBV7-8 and TRBJ2-5, with 7 nucleotides matching TRBD1. The CDR3 spans 17 residues. Germline V lookup: CDR1 SGHVS, CDR2 FQNEAQ. Trimming cost V 1 base and J 0 bases; bases outside gene matches: 8. The CDR3 protein is CASSLGRQGPDQETQYF. The CDR3 nucleotides read TGTGCCAGCAGCTTAGGACGACAGGGTCCCGACCAAGAGACCCAGTACTTC. Variable domain in full (rest from reference TRBV7-8 and TRBJ2-5): GAGVSQSPRYKVAKRGQDVALRCDPISGHVSLFWYQQALGQGPEFLTYFQNEAQLDKSGLPSDRFFAERPEGSVSTLKIQRTQQEDSAVYLCASSLGRQGPDQETQYFGPGTRLLVL.

The chain combines TRBV7-7 with TRBJ2-7, with 9 nucleotides matching TRBD2. Per the germline V gene, CDR1 is SSHAT and CDR2 is FNYEAQ (reference sequence). V lost 1 base to trimming and J lost 3 bases; unmatched junction nucleotides: 4. This CDR3 region has 15 residues. The CDR3 nucleotides read TGTGCCAGCAGCTTAGATGCTAGCGGGGTCTACGAGCAGTACTTC. It yields the protein CASSLDASGVYEQYF.

The chain recombines TRBV4-2 with TRBJ2-6, with D perhaps matching TRBD1 (5 bases). Deletions cut 5 bases from V and 0 bases from J, with 8 bases between. Germline V gene lookup returns CDR1 LGHNA and CDR2 YNFKEQ. The CDR3 extends over 15 amino acids. The CDR3 reads CASSYRSSGANVLTF. The CDR3 bases are TGTGCCAGCAGCTACAGGAGCTCTGGGGCCAACGTCCTGACTTTC.

The rearrangement uses TRBV4-1 and TRBJ2-1, with 13 bases identical to TRBD2. The trim removed 1 base at V and 16 bases at J, leaving 4 bases unmatched. Germline CDR1 is MGHRA and CDR2 is YSYEKL. The CDR3 runs 13 residues. The CDR3 DNA reads as TGCGCCAGCAGCCAAGGACTAGCGGGGGGCCACTTCTTC. Its protein product is CASSQGLAGGHFF.

About this clone: The same CDR3 also results from other DNA sequences found in this sample. The chain links TRBV27 to TRBJ2-7; D perhaps matches TRBD2 (7 bases). The CDR3 has 14 amino acids. Germline assignment: CDR1 MNHEY and CDR2 SMNVEV (reference sequence). Trimming pared 8 bases from V and 2 bases from J, leaving 16 bases between. CDR3 DNA: TGTGCCAGCGGCCGGGGGGACAATCCCTACGAGCAGTACTTC. Residues: CASGRGDNPYEQYF.

The genes are TRBV4-3 and TRBJ2-5; D is unresolved. The end of the DNA fits TRBJ2-7 better, so the J call may be wrong. The CDR3 runs to 14 residues. CDR1 and CDR2 (germline): LGHNA, YSLEER. CDR3 residues: CASSQAVGNYEQYF. The CDR3 region has the DNA TGCGCCAGCAGCCAAGCGGTGGGTAACTACGAGCAGTACTTC.

The chain combines TRBV5-5 with TRBJ1-5; a possible D gene is TRBD1 (5 bases). This CDR3 is built from 15 residues. V shed 3 bases and J shed 6 bases, with 16 bases lying between them. Germline V gene sequence: CDR1 SGHKS, CDR2 YYEKEE (reference sequence). Here the CDR3 reads CASSWTLGATQPQHF. CDR3 nucleotides: TGTGCCAGCAGCTGGACGCTAGGGGCGACTCAGCCCCAGCATTTT.

This chain connects TRBV7-6 to TRBJ1-4; 9 bases align to TRBD1. The CDR3 length is 15 residues. The germline V gene encodes CDR1 SGHVS and CDR2 FNYEAQ. V trimming: 4 bases; J trimming: 2 bases; junction bases outside the gene matches: 2. The CDR3 loop reads CASSSGQGTNEKLFF. DNA of the CDR3: TGTGCCAGCAGCTCCGGACAGGGGACTAATGAAAAACTGTTTTTT.

This chain joins TRBV21-1 and TRBJ1-6; the table's D call, TRBD1, was not checked against the DNA. TRBV21-1 is a recognized pseudogene. The CDR3 runs to 13 residues. This chain's CDR3 is CASSNLTHSPLHF. The CDR3 region has the DNA TGTGCCAGCAGCAATCTTACACATTCACCCCTCCACTTT.

V gene TRBV4-2 combines with J gene TRBJ2-7, with 11 bases fitting TRBD1. V lost 1 base to trimming and J lost 5 bases; unmatched junction nucleotides: 16. The germline V gene has CDR1 LGHNA and CDR2 YNFKEQ. This CDR3 is 19 amino acids long. DNA of the CDR3: TGTGCCAGCAGCCAAGCCGGACAGGGGGCGAACCGGGGTGGGGACGAGCAGTACTTC. Translating it yields CASSQAGQGANRGGDEQYF.

DNA for the CDR3: TGTGCCAGCAGCTTGGGACCTAGCGGGTACACAGATACGCAGTATTTT. Its translation is CASSLGPSGYTDTQYF. J is TRBJ2-3 and V is TRBV5-8, with 8 bases aligning to TRBD2. The germline gives CDR1 SGHTS, CDR2 YDEGEE. The CDR3 is made up of 16 amino acids. The J segment lost 2 bases and the V segment lost 0 bases, leaving 5 bases of the junction unmatched.

The V and J genes are TRBV7-8 and TRBJ1-1, with a possible D match to TRBD1 (5 bases). CDR1 and CDR2 from the germline V gene are SGHVS and FQNEAQ. The CDR3 covers 17 residues. With 1 base removed from V and 4 bases from J, the gap between germline ends came to 19 bases. This CDR3 reads CASSLGGGTPILTEAFF. The CDR3 DNA follows: TGTGCCAGCAGCTTAGGGGGCGGGACCCCTATCCTCACTGAAGCTTTCTTT.

The J gene is TRBJ1-1, the V gene TRBV5-4; no reliable D call. Per germline, CDR1 SGHNT and CDR2 YYREEE (reference sequence). The CDR3 has 15 residues. V lost 4 bases, J lost 4 bases, and 17 bases lay in between. CDR3 sequence: CASSPAAPGSTEAFF. The CDR3 region has the DNA TGTGCCAGCAGCCCTGCAGCCCCTGGGAGCACTGAAGCTTTCTTT. Based on the CDR3 plus reference TRBV5-4 and TRBJ1-1, the full variable domain is ETGVTQSPTHLIKTRGQQVTLRCSSQSGHNTVSWYQQALGQGPQFIFQYYREEENGRGNFPPRFSGLQFPNYSSELNVNALELDDSALYLCASSPAAPGSTEAFFGQGTRLTVV.

The chain uses TRBV18 and TRBJ1-5; weak D call: TRBD1 (5 bases). The length of the CDR3 is 13 residues. V was pared by 5 bases and J by 4 bases, with 9 bases between. Germline V gene data show CDR1 as KGHSH and CDR2 as LQKENI. CDR3 bases: TGTGCCAGCTCAACCGACAGTAATCAGCCCCAGCATTTT. This encodes CASSTDSNQPQHF.

The rearrangement uses TRBV27 and TRBJ2-2; TRBD2 aligns across 9 bases. The germline CDR1 and CDR2 sequences are MNHEY and SMNVEV (reference sequence). The CDR3 covers 16 residues. The trim removed 5 bases at V and 3 bases at J, leaving 7 bases unmatched. Here the CDR3 reads CASSTPPSGDTGELFF. CDR3 nucleotide sequence: TGTGCCAGCAGTACCCCGCCTAGCGGGGACACCGGGGAGCTGTTTTTT.

The J gene is TRBJ1-5, the V gene TRBV4-1; 8 positions agree with TRBD1. CDR3 length: 15 amino acids. V lost 3 bases to trimming and J lost 4 bases; unmatched junction nucleotides: 5. In germline, CDR1 is MGHRA, CDR2 YSYEKL. CDR3 loop: CASSHNHRGNQPQHF. The CDR3 DNA reads as TGCGCCAGCAGCCACAACCACAGGGGGAATCAGCCCCAGCATTTT.

The chain couples TRBV29-1 to TRBJ1-1; 9 nucleotides line up with TRBD1. Trimming at V came to 6 bases and at J to 3 bases, leaving 5 bases not matched to a gene. This CDR3 is 13 amino acids long. CDR1 SQVTM and CDR2 ANQGSEA come from the germline V gene. The CDR3 coding sequence is TGCAGCGTCCAGGACAGGGGTTACACTGAAGCTTTCTTT. Translating it yields CSVQDRGYTEAFF.

The chain uses TRBV4-1 and TRBJ1-1; perhaps TRBD1 as D (5 bases). V lost 0 bases, J lost 5 bases, and 10 bases lay in between. The CDR3 loop spans 14 amino acids. The germline V gene has CDR1 MGHRA and CDR2 YSYEKL. The CDR3 sequence: CASSQEGRGTEAFF. The CDR3 coding sequence is TGCGCCAGCAGCCAAGAGGGGAGGGGTACTGAAGCTTTCTTT.